The 8 T cell receptor beta chains below come from one sample, sequenced in a study of blood T cells in healthy people across ages (dated by TCRdb to the mid-2010s). Library generation was performed with 5' RACE. Reads for this sample came from an Illumina HiSeq 2500. A second PCR of roughly 7 to 11 cycles was performed with a sample-barcoded 5' primer and a J-beta primer mix. TCRdb passed the public sequencing reads through fastp at Q25 and MiXCR, retaining productive beta sequences. Identical CDR3 proteins give one entry, which carries the most common genes and DNA. The sample profile shows hundreds of thousands of distinct CDR3 sequences; approximately 35% of them were found once. The ten largest clones capture 10% to 15% of the sample. Input material: blood. Every receptor here comes from a man between 18 and 35 years old in good health.

The chain is built from TRBV12-3 or TRBV12-4 and TRBJ1-2; TRBD1 aligns across 7 bases. The V and J ends lost 3 bases and 8 bases, in that order; junction bases with no gene match: 3. The CDR3 loop spans 12 amino acids. The CDR3 bases are TGTGCCAGCAGTTTGACAGGGAAGGGCTACACCTTC. Amino acids: CASSLTGKGYTF.

The chain joins TRBV15 to TRBJ1-6, with 7 bases lining up with TRBD1. Germline V gives CDR1 LNHNV, CDR2 YYDKDF (reference sequence). The CDR3 is 16 amino acids. J was trimmed by 7 bases and V by 3 bases; bases with no gene match: 9. The DNA of the CDR3 is TGTGCCACCAGCAGGAACCGGGACAGAGAGAATTCACCCCTCCACTTT. The encoded protein is CATSRNRDRENSPLHF. Drawing the rest from reference TRBV15 and TRBJ1-6, the complete variable domain is DAMVIQNPRYQVTQFGKPVTLSCSQTLNHNVMYWYQQKSSQAPKLLFHYYDKDFNNEADTPDNFQSRRPNTSFCFLDIRSPGLGDTAMYLCATSRNRDRENSPLHFGNGTRLTVT.

The chain is built from TRBV20-1 and TRBJ2-3; possibly TRBD2 for D (5 bases). Germline CDR1 DFQATT, CDR2 SNEGSKA (reference sequence). This CDR3 contains 15 residues. V lost 5 bases and J lost 0, with 15 bases in between. CDR3 loop: CSAPDGETSTDTQYF. The CDR3 DNA sequence: TGCAGTGCTCCGGACGGGGAAACTAGCACAGATACGCAGTATTTT.

A few counts support this clonotype. V is TRBV5-1 and J is TRBJ2-7, with D perhaps given as TRBD1 or TRBD2 (5 bases each). The germline CDR1 and CDR2 sequences are SGHRS and YFSETQ. The CDR3 consists of 15 residues. V lost 6 bases to trimming and J lost 3 bases, with 19 bases between them. The CDR3 nucleotides are TGCGCCAGCAACCCAGGTCGGGACGGTGACTACGAGCAGTACTTC. Amino acid sequence: CASNPGRDGDYEQYF.

The chain carries TRBV6-2 or TRBV6-3 and TRBJ2-1; D perhaps matches TRBD2 (5 bases). Near its end, the DNA agrees better with TRBJ2-7, so the J call may be wrong. CDR3 length: 12 amino acids. Germline V gives CDR1 MNHEY, CDR2 SVGEGT. CDR3 protein: CASSYFGNEQYF. CDR3 DNA sequence: TGTGCCAGCAGTTATTTCGGGAATGAGCAGTACTTC.

In its sample, this clonotype was seen a few times. The rearrangement links TRBV7-2 to TRBJ2-7; possibly TRBD1 or TRBD2 for D (5 bases each). Germline CDR1 and CDR2: SGHTA and FQGNSA. Trimming left V 5 bases short and J 0 bases short, with 14 bases between. The CDR3 extends over 15 amino acids. The CDR3 DNA is TGTGCCAGCAGCCCCACGGGGCAAAGCTCCTACGAGCAGTACTTC. Translation: CASSPTGQSSYEQYF.

Details on this clonotype: This may be a read error: a much more frequent sequence differs by one nucleotide. V and J are TRBV28 and TRBJ2-7; either TRBD1 or TRBD2 may supply D (5 bases each). The germline gives CDR1 MDHEN, CDR2 SYDVKM. CDR3 length: 13 amino acids. Trimming removed 5 bases from V and 7 bases from J, with 15 bases in between. CDR3 nucleotide sequence: TGTGCCAGCAGTCCGGGACCCCGGGATGAGCAGTACTTC. Translating it yields CASSPGPRDEQYF.

The rearrangement links TRBV7-2 to TRBJ2-1, with D hard to call. Trimming cost V 5 bases and J 6 bases, with 11 bases left between them. CDR1 SGHTA and CDR2 FQGNSA come from the germline V gene. The CDR3 is 13 amino acids. The CDR3 sequence is CASSTPVANEQFF. In nucleotides, the CDR3 is TGTGCCAGCAGCACACCTGTGGCCAATGAGCAGTTCTTC.